These 15 T cell receptor beta chains were all obtained from the same sample, sequenced in a study of T cell changes during pregnancy in multiple sclerosis. Assay: immunoSEQ multiplex PCR; the TCRdb copy retains only in-frame clones and omits some. This table holds about 40,000 clones, over 80% found once. Sample: CD4+ T cells from peripheral blood mononuclear cells, taken before pregnancy. These TCRs come from a female donor with multiple sclerosis, enrolled in a pregnancy study.

The V call is TRBV9, the J call TRBJ2-7, with 9 nucleotides matching TRBD1. V was clipped by 4 bases and J by 4 bases; unmatched bases: 6. The CDR3 is 14 residues long. The V gene's germline CDR1 is SGDLS and CDR2 YYNGEE. CDR3 in DNA: TGTGCCAGCAGCACCCGGACAGGGGAATACGAGCAGTACTTC. Translation: CASSTRTGEYEQYF. The full variable domain, with the rest looked up from reference TRBV9 and TRBJ2-7, is DSGVTQTPKHLITATGQRVTLRCSPRSGDLSVYWYQQSLDQGLQFLIQYYNGEERAKGNILERFSAQQFPDLHSELNLSSLELGDSALYFCASSTRTGEYEQYFGPGTRLTVT.

The chain couples TRBV10-3 to TRBJ1-2; D ambiguous. The V and J ends lost 4 bases and 7 bases respectively, with 10 bases between them. The CDR3 loop spans 12 amino acids. CDR1 is ENHRY and CDR2 is SYGVKD in the germline V gene. The CDR3 loop reads CAISAGVGGYTF. CDR3 bases: TGTGCCATCAGTGCCGGGGTGGGTGGCTACACCTTC.

The chain employs TRBV9 and TRBJ1-6; D not certain. CDR1 and CDR2 (germline): SGDLS, YYNGEE. CDR3 length equals 14 residues. V was shortened by 4 bases and J by 4 bases, with 9 bases between the two germline ends. CDR3: CASSTTHYNSPLHF. DNA for the CDR3: TGTGCCAGCAGCACTACCCATTATAATTCACCCCTCCACTTT.

CDR3 sequence (DNA): TGCGCCAGCAGACAAAACACTGAAGCTTTCTTT. It is translated as CASRQNTEAFF. This chain uses TRBV10-2 with TRBJ1-1; D unresolved. The CDR3 length is 11 residues. In germline, CDR1 is WSHSY, CDR2 SAAADI. The V and J ends lost 6 bases and 2 bases respectively, with 4 bases between them.

The V gene is TRBV20-1, the J gene TRBJ2-3; D is ambiguous. The CDR3 has 11 amino acids. Trimming shortened V by 6 bases and J by 2 bases, and 6 bases separated the two germline ends. Germline V lookup: CDR1 DFQATT, CDR2 SNEGSKA (reference sequence). The CDR3 loop reads CSARLTDTQYF. The CDR3 nucleotides read TGCAGTGCACGACTCACAGATACGCAGTATTTT.

J is TRBJ2-3 and V is TRBV4-3, with 8 bases lining up with TRBD1. V trimming: 1 base; J trimming: 1 base; junction bases outside the gene matches: 4. Per the germline V gene, CDR1 is LGHNA and CDR2 is YSLEER. The CDR3 spans 16 residues. The CDR3 here is CASSQGRGRGTDTQYF. The CDR3 nucleotides are TGCGCCAGCAGCCAAGGCAGGGGGCGAGGCACAGATACGCAGTATTTT.

The J gene is TRBJ2-7, the V gene TRBV7-2; no reliable D call. There are 15 residues in the CDR3. Trimming removed 1 base at V and 0 bases at J, with 10 bases between. Germline V lookup: CDR1 SGHTA, CDR2 FQGNSA. For the CDR3, the DNA is TGTGCCAGCAGCTTAGACAGTACCAGCTCCTACGAGCAGTACTTC. Translated, it gives CASSLDSTSSYEQYF. The full variable domain, rest sourced from reference TRBV7-2 and TRBJ2-7, is GAGVSQSPSNKVTEKGKDVELRCDPISGHTALYWYRQSLGQGLEFLIYFQGNSAPDKSGLPSDRFSAERTGGSVSTLTIQRTQQEDSAVYLCASSLDSTSSYEQYFGPGTRLTVT.

The rearrangement joins TRBV18 to TRBJ1-2; no clear D. The CDR3 sequence is 13 residues long. V was trimmed by 2 bases and J by 4 bases, leaving 8 bases between them. Germline V gene sequence: CDR1 KGHSH, CDR2 LQKENI. Here the CDR3 DNA reads TGTGCCAGCTCACCAGAGCCGGTCTATGGCTACACCTTC. Residues: CASSPEPVYGYTF.

V and J are TRBV7-3 and TRBJ2-5, with D perhaps TRBD2 (6 bases). Trimming left V 5 bases short and J 4 bases short, with 17 bases between. Germline values: CDR1 SGHTA, CDR2 FQGTGA. The CDR3 has 15 residues. Here the CDR3 reads CASSGGKLARETQYF. Here the CDR3 DNA reads TGTGCCAGCAGCGGGGGGAAATTGGCTAGAGAGACCCAGTACTTC.

This clone has only one observation. The chain joins TRBV18 to TRBJ1-5; maybe TRBD1 (5 bases). CDR1 and CDR2 from the germline V gene are KGHSH and LQKENI. V was trimmed by 3 bases and J by 8 bases, leaving 17 bases between them. The CDR3 has 15 amino acids. The CDR3 nucleotides read TGTGCCAGCTCACCCACCGGGACTGCCGGGGAGCCCCAGCATTTT. This translates into CASSPTGTAGEPQHF.

The rearrangement joins TRBV27 to TRBJ1-2; tentatively, D is TRBD1 (6 bases). V was pared by 2 bases and J by 4 bases, with 17 bases between. CDR1 and CDR2 from the germline V gene are MNHEY and SMNVEV (reference sequence). The CDR3 is 16 residues long. The CDR3 sequence: CASSLQGPGRSYGYTF. In DNA form, the CDR3 reads TGTGCCAGCAGTTTACAGGGGCCGGGACGATCCTATGGCTACACCTTC.

The V gene is TRBV30, the J gene TRBJ2-7; D call uncertain. Germline V gene sequence: CDR1 GTSNPN, CDR2 SVGIG (reference sequence). The CDR3 has 13 amino acids. Trimming removed 0 bases from V and 6 bases from J, with 12 bases in between. CDR3 coding DNA: TGTGCCTGGAGTGTGGCGGTGGCGTTCGAGCAGTACTTC. Its translation is CAWSVAVAFEQYF.

V usage is TRBV7-3 and J usage is TRBJ2-1; possibly TRBD1 for D (6 bases). The CDR3 contains 17 residues. The V end lost 0 bases, the J end lost 0 bases, and 12 bases lay between the germline ends. The germline gives CDR1 SGHTA, CDR2 FQGTGA. CDR3 DNA sequence: TGTGCCAGCAGCTTAACGAGGGGGTTGAGCTCCTACAATGAGCAGTTCTTC. It translates to CASSLTRGLSSYNEQFF.

The rearrangement joins TRBV4-2 to TRBJ2-7; D is possibly TRBD2 (6 bases). Germline values: CDR1 LGHNA, CDR2 YNFKEQ. V lost 4 bases to trimming and J lost 3 bases, with 13 bases between them. The CDR3 is 14 residues long. Written as DNA, the CDR3 is TGTGCCAGCAGCCGAGACTGGGGGGACTACGAGCAGTACTTC. This translates into CASSRDWGDYEQYF.

The chain uses TRBV2 and TRBJ2-1; 13 nucleotides match TRBD2. The CDR3 loop spans 15 amino acids. The V segment lost 6 bases and the J segment 7 bases; nucleotides outside the gene matches: 6. The germline V gene has CDR1 SNHLY and CDR2 FYNNEI. CDR3 sequence reads: CASRGTSGVRNEQFF. The CDR3, as DNA: TGTGCCAGCAGGGGGACTAGCGGGGTTAGGAATGAGCAGTTCTTC.